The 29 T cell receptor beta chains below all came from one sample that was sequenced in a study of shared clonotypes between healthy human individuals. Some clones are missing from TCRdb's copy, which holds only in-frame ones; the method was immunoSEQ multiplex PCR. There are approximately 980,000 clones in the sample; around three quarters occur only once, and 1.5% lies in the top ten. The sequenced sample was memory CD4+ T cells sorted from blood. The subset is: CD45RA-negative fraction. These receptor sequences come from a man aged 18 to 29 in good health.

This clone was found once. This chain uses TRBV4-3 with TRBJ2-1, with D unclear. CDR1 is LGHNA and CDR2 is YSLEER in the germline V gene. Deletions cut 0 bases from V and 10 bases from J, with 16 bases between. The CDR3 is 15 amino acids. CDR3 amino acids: CASSQDWAEFEEQFF. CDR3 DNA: TGCGCCAGCAGCCAAGATTGGGCAGAGTTTGAGGAGCAGTTCTTC.

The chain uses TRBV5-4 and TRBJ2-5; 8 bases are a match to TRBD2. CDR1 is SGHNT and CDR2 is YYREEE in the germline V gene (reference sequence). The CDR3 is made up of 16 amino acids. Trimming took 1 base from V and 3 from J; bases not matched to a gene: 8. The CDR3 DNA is TGTGCCAGCAGCTTGAGGGTCGGGGGGGCCAAAGAGACCCAGTACTTC. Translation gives CASSLRVGGAKETQYF.

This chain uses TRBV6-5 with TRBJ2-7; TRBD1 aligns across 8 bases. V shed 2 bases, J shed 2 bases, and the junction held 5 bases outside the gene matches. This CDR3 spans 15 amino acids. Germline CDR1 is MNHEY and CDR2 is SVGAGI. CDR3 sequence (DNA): TGTGCCAGCAGTTACGGGTGGACAGGGACCTACGAGCAGTACTTC. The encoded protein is CASSYGWTGTYEQYF.

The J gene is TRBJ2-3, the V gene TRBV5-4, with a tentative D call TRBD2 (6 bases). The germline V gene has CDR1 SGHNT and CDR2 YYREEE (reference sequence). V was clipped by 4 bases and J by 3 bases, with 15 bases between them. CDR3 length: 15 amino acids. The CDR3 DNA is TGTGCCAGCAGCCCAGGGTCAGGGAGGACAGATACGCAGTATTTT. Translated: CASSPGSGRTDTQYF.

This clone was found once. DNA for the CDR3: TGTGCCAGCAGTCCAGGCAACTCTGGAAACACCATATATTTT. Its translation is CASSPGNSGNTIYF. The gene calls are TRBV2 and TRBJ1-3; D gene uncertain. Germline V gene lookup returns CDR1 SNHLY and CDR2 FYNNEI. The CDR3 is made up of 14 amino acids. Trimming took off 5 bases at V and 0 bases at J, with 8 bases between the two ends. The whole variable domain, remainder taken from reference TRBV2 and TRBJ1-3, is EPEVTQTPSHQVTQMGQEVILRCVPISNHLYFYWYRQILGQKVEFLVSFYNNEISEKSEIFDDQFSVERPDGSNFTLKIRSTKLEDSAMYFCASSPGNSGNTIYFGEGSWLTVV.

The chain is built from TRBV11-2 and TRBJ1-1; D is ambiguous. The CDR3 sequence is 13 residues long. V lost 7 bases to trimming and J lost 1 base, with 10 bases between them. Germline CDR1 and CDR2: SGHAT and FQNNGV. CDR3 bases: TGTGCCAGCAATACGCAGGCGAACACTGAAGCTTTCTTT. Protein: CASNTQANTEAFF.

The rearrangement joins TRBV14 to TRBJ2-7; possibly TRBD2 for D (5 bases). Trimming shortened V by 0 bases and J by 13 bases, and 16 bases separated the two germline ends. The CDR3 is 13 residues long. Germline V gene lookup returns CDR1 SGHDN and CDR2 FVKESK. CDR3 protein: CASSQDSRLALYF. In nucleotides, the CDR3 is TGTGCCAGCAGCCAAGATAGCCGGTTAGCGTTATACTTC.

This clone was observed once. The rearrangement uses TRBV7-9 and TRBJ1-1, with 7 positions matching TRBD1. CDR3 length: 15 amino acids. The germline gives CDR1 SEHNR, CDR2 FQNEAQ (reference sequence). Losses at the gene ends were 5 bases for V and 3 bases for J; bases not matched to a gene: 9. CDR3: CASSQERGRDTEAFF. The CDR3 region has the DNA TGTGCCAGCAGCCAAGAAAGGGGGCGCGACACTGAAGCTTTCTTT.

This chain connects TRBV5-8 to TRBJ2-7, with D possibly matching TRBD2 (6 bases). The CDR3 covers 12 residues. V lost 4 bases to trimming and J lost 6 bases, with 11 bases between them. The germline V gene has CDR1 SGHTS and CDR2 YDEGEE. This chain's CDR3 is CASSPFSGEQYF. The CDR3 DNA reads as TGTGCCAGCAGCCCCTTTAGCGGCGAGCAGTACTTC. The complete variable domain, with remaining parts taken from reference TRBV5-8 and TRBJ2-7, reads EAGVTQSPTHLIKTRGQQATLRCSPISGHTSVYWYQQALGLGLQFLLWYDEGEERNRGNFPPRFSGRQFPNYSSELNVNALELEDSALYLCASSPFSGEQYFGPGTRLTVT.

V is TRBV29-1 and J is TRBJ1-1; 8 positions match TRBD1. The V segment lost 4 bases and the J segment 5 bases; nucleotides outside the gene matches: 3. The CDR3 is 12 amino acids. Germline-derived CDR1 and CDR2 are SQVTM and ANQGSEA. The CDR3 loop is CSVGTGHTEAFF. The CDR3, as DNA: TGCAGCGTTGGGACAGGGCATACTGAAGCTTTCTTT.

The CDR3 bases are TGTGCCAGTAGTATAAGACAGGGTTCTAAGATTAGGGGTAGCAATCAGCCCCAGCATTTT. The encoded protein is CASSIRQGSKIRGSNQPQHF. The rearrangement uses TRBV19 and TRBJ1-5; 7 nucleotides agree with TRBD1. Germline values: CDR1 LNHDA, CDR2 SQIVND (reference sequence). Germline trimming cut 2 bases from V and 0 bases from J; bases unmatched to any gene: 16. The CDR3 consists of 20 residues.

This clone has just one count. CDR3 sequence reads: CASSTSPEWNTEAFF. CDR3 bases: TGTGCCAGCAGCACCTCTCCGGAATGGAACACTGAAGCTTTCTTT. The V and J genes are TRBV13 and TRBJ1-1, with D unresolved. The CDR3 is made up of 15 amino acids. From germline, CDR1 is PRHDT and CDR2 FYEKMQ (reference sequence). Trimming left V 5 bases short and J 1 base short, with 14 bases between.

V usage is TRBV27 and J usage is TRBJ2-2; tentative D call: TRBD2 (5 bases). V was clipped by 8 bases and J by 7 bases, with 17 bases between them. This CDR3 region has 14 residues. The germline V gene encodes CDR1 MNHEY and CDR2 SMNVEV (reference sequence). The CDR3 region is CASRALGGHGELFF. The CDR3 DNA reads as TGTGCCAGCCGAGCCTTAGGCGGGCACGGGGAGCTGTTTTTT.

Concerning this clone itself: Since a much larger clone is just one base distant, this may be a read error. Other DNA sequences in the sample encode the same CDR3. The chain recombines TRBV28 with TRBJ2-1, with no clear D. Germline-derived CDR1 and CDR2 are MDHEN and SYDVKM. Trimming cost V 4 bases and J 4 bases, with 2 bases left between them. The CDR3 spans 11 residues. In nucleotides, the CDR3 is TGTGCCAGCAGTTCTTACAATGAGCAGTTCTTC. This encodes CASSSYNEQFF.

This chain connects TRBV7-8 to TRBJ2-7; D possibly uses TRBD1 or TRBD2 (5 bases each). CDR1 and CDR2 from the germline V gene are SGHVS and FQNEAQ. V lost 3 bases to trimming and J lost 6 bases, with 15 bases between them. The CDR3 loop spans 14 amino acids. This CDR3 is CASSFRPDGAEQYF. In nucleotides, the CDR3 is TGTGCCAGCAGCTTCCGCCCCGACGGGGCCGAGCAGTACTTC.

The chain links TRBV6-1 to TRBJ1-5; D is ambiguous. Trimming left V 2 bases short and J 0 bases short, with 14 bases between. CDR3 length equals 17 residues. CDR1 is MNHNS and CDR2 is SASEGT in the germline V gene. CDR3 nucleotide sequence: TGTGCCAGCAGTGAAAATAGGTGGAGCTATAGCAATCAGCCCCAGCATTTT. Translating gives CASSENRWSYSNQPQHF.

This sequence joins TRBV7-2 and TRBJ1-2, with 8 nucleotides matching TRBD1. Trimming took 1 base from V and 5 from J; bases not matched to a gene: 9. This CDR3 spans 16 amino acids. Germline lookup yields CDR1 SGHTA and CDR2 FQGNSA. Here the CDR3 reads CASSLGGTGAVYGYTF. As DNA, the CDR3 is TGTGCCAGCAGCTTAGGAGGGACAGGCGCTGTGTATGGCTACACCTTC.

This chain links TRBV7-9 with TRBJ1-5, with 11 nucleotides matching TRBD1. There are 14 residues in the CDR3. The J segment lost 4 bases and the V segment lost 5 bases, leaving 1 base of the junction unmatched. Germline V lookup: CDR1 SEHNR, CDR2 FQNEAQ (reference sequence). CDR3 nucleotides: TGTGCCAGCAGCCGGGACAGGGGGAATCAGCCCCAGCATTTT. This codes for CASSRDRGNQPQHF.

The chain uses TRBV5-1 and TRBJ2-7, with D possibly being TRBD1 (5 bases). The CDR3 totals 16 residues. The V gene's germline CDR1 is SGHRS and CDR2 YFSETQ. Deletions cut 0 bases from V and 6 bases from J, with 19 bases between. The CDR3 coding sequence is TGCGCCAGCAGCTTGGAGGCTTTCGGCAGGGCTTCCGAGCAGTACTTC. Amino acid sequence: CASSLEAFGRASEQYF.

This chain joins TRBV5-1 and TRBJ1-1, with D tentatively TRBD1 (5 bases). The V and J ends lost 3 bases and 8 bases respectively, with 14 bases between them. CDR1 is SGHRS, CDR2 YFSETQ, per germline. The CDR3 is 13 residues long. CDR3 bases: TGCGCCAGCAGCTCCCAGCCGGGGGAGGAAGCTTTCTTT. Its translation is CASSSQPGEEAFF.

The CDR3 here is CASSSTGPELGKLFF. CDR3 in DNA: TGTGCCAGCAGCTCAACAGGGCCTGAGTTGGGAAAACTGTTTTTT. The genes are TRBV7-9 and TRBJ1-4; TRBD1 might be the D (6 bases). The V and J ends lost 4 bases and 10 bases respectively, with 19 bases between them. Germline V lookup: CDR1 SEHNR, CDR2 FQNEAQ (reference sequence). The CDR3 runs 15 residues.

Here the CDR3 DNA reads TGTGCCAGCAGCCGACTACTGGACAGGGGAACAGATACGCAGTATTTT. It specifies CASSRLLDRGTDTQYF. This rearrangement joins TRBV4-2 to TRBJ2-3; TRBD1 matches at 9 bases. This CDR3 has 16 amino acids. Germline V gene data show CDR1 as LGHNA and CDR2 as YNFKEQ. The junction had 8 bases not matched to a gene; V was cut back by 4 bases and J by 3 bases.

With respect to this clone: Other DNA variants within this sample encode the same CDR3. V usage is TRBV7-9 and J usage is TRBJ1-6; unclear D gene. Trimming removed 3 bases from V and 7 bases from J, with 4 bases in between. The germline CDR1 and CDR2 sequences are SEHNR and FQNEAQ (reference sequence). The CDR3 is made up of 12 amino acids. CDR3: CASSLVNSPLHF. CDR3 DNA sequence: TGTGCCAGCAGCTTGGTGAATTCACCCCTCCACTTT.

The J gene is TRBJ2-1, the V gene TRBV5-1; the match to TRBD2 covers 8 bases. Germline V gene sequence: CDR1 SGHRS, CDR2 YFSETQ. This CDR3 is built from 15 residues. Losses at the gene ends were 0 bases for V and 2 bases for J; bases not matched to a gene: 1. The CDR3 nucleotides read TGCGCCAGCAGCTTGGAACTAGCGGCCTACAATGAGCAGTTCTTC. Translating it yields CASSLELAAYNEQFF.

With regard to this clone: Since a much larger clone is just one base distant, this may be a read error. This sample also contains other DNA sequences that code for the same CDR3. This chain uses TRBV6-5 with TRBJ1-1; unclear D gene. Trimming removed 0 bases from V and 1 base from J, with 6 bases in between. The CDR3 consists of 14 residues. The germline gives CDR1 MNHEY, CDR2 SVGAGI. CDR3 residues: CASSYSAGNTEAFF. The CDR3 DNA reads TGTGCCAGCAGTTACTCGGCGGGGAACACTGAAGCTTTCTTT.

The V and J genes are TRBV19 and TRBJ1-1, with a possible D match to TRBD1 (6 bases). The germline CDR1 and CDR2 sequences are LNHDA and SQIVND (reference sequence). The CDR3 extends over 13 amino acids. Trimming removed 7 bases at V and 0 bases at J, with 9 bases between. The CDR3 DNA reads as TGTGCCAGTAACGAGGGGGTGAACACTGAAGCTTTCTTT. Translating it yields CASNEGVNTEAFF. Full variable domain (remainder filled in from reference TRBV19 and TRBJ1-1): DGGITQSPKYLFRKEGQNVTLSCEQNLNHDAMYWYRQDPGQGLRLIYYSQIVNDFQKGDIAEGYSVSREKKESFPLTVTSAQKNPTAFYLCASNEGVNTEAFFGQGTRLTVV.

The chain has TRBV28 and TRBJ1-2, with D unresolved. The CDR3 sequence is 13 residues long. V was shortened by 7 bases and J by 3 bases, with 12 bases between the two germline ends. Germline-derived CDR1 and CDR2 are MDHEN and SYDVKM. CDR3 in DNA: TGTGCCAGCACCCATTCGAAATACTATGGCTACACCTTC. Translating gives CASTHSKYYGYTF.

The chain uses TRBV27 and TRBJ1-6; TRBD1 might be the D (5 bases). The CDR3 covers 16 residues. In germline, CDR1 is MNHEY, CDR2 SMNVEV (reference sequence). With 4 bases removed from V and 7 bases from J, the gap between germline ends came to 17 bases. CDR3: CASSSPGTRGNSPLHF. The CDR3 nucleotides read TGTGCCAGCAGTTCTCCAGGGACCCGAGGAAATTCACCCCTCCACTTT.

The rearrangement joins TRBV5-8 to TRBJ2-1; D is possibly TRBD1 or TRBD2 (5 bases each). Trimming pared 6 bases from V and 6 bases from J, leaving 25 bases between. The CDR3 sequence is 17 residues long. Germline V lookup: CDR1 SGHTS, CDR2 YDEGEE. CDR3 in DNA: TGTGCCAGCAACCCGGATGGGGGTCCTCCCCGTGGCAATGAGCAGTTCTTC. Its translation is CASNPDGGPPRGNEQFF.